This T cell receptor (beta chain) was obtained from a study of blood T cell repertoires in COVID-19. This clone was counted a single time. The germline gives CDR1 LNHDA, CDR2 SQIVND (reference sequence). CDR3 size: 16 residues. The V end was cut by 6 bases, the J end by 7 bases, with 22 bases between. Profiling relied on immunoSEQ multiplex PCR, and the TCRdb table lists in-frame clones only, not all of them. The data contain about 230,000 clones, 87% of them seen just once; the ten biggest clones take up roughly 12%. The J gene is TRBJ2-1, the V gene TRBV19; a weak D match, TRBD1 (6 bases). The source material was peripheral blood. The TCR comes from a woman younger than 30 who had recovered from COVID-19. CDR3 sequence reads: CASSSLGQLLVNEQFF. The CDR3 DNA is TGTGCCAGTAGCTCCCTCGGACAGCTGCTAGTGAATGAGCAGTTCTTC.